This TCR beta chain was profiled in a study of response to subunit inactivated influenza vaccine. This clonotype was observed a handful of times. Trimming shortened V by 4 bases and J by 7 bases, and 17 bases separated the two germline ends. The CDR3 is 16 residues long. Germline V gene data show CDR1 as ENHRY and CDR2 as SYGVKD. Via MiXCR, TCRdb re-called the RT-PCR reads, giving one row per CDR3 protein. The sample lists hundreds of thousands of distinct CDR3 sequences; roughly 13% were seen once. This material consisted of PBMCs from blood, taken 14 to 15 days before vaccination. The V call is TRBV10-3, the J call TRBJ1-6; no firm D call. The TCR sequence derives from a man aged 50 to 60 who received an inactivated influenza vaccine. CDR3 in amino acids: CAISVSGRVGNSPLHF. CDR3 DNA: TGTGCCATCAGTGTTAGTGGGAGGGTCGGGAATTCACCCCTCCACTTT.